Sequencing of this TCR beta chain was carried out in a study of blood T cell repertoires in COVID-19. The germline CDR1 and CDR2 sequences are SGHRS and YFSETQ. The V gene end was trimmed by 4 bases and the J gene end by 5 bases; junction bases not matched to a gene: 8. This CDR3 region has 14 residues. Sequencing was performed with immunoSEQ multiplex PCR; in TCRdb, only in-frame clones are kept and a portion is missing. The data contain just over 300,000 clones, under 90% of them singletons. Seattle's enrolled individuals joined amid active infection and were then monitored longitudinally. The chain joins TRBV5-1 to TRBJ2-5, with 7 bases lining up with TRBD1. The clonotype originates from a woman younger than 45 with COVID-19, enrolled during active disease. Sample: peripheral blood. CDR3 bases: TGCGCCAGCAGCCTGACAGGGCCGGAGGAGACCCAGTACTTC. Translating gives CASSLTGPEETQYF.